This TCR beta chain was recovered during a study of blood T cells in healthy people across ages. Study-level points and caveats: Relative to aged donors, long-lived donors carried more naive CD4+ cells and displayed higher diversity.

For this clonotype: Antigen unknown.

Sample-barcoded 5' priming and a J-beta primer mix drove a second PCR of about 6 to 12 cycles. TCRdb fed the 5' RACE reads into MiXCR, producing one record per CDR3 protein. The sample lists fewer than 900,000 distinct CDR3 sequences; around 34% were seen once. There are 11 residues in the CDR3. Between the trimmed V and J ends, which lost 5 bases and 11 bases, there was a span of 12 bases. This sequence joins TRBV12-3 or TRBV12-4 and TRBJ1-1; possible D gene TRBD1, 6 bases. The TCR originated in a man younger than 35 in good health. Input material: blood. The CDR3 protein is CASSIRGEAFF. CDR3 coding DNA: TGTGCCAGCAGTATTAGGGGGGAGGCTTTCTTT.